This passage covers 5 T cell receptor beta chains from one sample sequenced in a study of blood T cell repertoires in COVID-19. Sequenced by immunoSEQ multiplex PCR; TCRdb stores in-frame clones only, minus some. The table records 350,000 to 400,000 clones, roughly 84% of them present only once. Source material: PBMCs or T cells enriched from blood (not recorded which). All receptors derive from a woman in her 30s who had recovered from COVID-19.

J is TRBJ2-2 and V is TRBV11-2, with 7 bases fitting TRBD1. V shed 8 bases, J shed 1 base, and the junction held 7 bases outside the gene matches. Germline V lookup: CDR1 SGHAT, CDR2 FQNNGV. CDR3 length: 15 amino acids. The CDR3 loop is CASPRGGRNTGELFF. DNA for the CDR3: TGTGCCAGCCCTAGAGGGGGCAGGAACACCGGGGAGCTGTTTTTT.

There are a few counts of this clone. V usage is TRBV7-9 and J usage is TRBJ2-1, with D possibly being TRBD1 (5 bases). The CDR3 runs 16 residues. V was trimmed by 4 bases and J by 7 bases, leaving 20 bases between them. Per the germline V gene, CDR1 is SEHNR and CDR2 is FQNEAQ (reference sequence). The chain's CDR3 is CASSSNFVAPGNEQFF. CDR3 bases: TGTGCCAGCAGCTCCAATTTTGTAGCTCCAGGGAATGAGCAGTTCTTC.

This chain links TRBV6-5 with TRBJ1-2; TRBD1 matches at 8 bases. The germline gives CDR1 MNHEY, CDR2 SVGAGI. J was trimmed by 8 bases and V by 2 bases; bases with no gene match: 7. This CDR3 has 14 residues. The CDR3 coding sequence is TGTGCCAGCAGTTACCTGACAGGGGTTGGAGGCTACACCTTC. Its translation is CASSYLTGVGGYTF.

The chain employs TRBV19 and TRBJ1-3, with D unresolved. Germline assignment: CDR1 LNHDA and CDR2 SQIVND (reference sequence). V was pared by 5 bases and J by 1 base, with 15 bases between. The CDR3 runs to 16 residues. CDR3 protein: CASSPTGGSSGNTIYF. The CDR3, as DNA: TGTGCCAGTAGTCCCACCGGCGGTTCTTCTGGAAACACCATATATTTT.

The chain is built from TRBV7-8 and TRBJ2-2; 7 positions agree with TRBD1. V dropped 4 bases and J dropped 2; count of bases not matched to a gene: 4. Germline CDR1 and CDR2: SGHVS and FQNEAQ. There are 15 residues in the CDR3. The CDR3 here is CASSSGTVNTGELFF. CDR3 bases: TGTGCCAGCAGCTCCGGGACAGTCAACACCGGGGAGCTGTTTTTT.